Listed below are T cell receptor beta chains from one sample, sequenced in a study of shared clonotypes between healthy human individuals. Clones were sequenced by immunoSEQ multiplex PCR, and TCRdb holds only the in-frame ones, with some missing. Altogether 1.4 million to 1.5 million clones are present, about 96% being singletons, with the ten largest covering about 1.2%. The sequencing sample was made of naive CD4+ T cells sorted from blood. The receptors originated from a man aged 25-40 years in good health. The CDR3 runs from the conserved cysteine through the conserved F or W. Fields, in order: V gene, clone size, CDR3 length, J gene, D gene, CDR3 protein, CDR3 DNA. The D gene is left open where the match is weak. Clone size, where shown, is once, few, many, or a class for clones that have expanded.

TRBV5-1	once	14	TRBJ2-1	.	CASSVGLAYNEQFF	TGCGCCAGCAGCGTGGGACTTGCCTACAATGAGCAGTTCTTC
TRBV5-1	once	18	TRBJ2-2	TRBD2	CASSLRGTSASNTGELFF	TGCGCCAGCAGCTTGAGAGGGACTAGCGCCTCGAACACCGGGGAGCTGTTTTTT
TRBV19	.	15	TRBJ2-7	TRBD2	CASSTRLAGYGEQYF	TGTGCCAGTAGTACCAGACTAGCGGGATACGGCGAGCAGTACTTC
TRBV28	once	17	TRBJ1-2	TRBD1	CASSFSRDREGNYGYTF	TGTGCCAGCAGTTTCTCACGGGACAGGGAGGGTAACTATGGCTACACCTTC
TRBV6-5	.	14	TRBJ2-7	.	CASSRAARRYEQYF	TGTGCCAGCAGCCGGGCCGCTAGGCGCTACGAGCAGTACTTC
TRBV2	.	15	TRBJ2-4	.	CASGLQGIAKNIQYF	TGTGCCAGCGGCCTGCAGGGTATAGCCAAAAACATTCAGTACTTC
TRBV19	.	17	TRBJ2-7	TRBD2	CASSIRTSGRAFYEQYF	TGTGCCAGTAGTATCCGGACTAGCGGGAGGGCCTTTTACGAGCAGTACTTC
TRBV18	.	16	TRBJ2-7	.	CASSPVIGTATYEQYF	TGTGCCAGCTCACCAGTAATAGGGACCGCCACCTACGAGCAGTACTTC
TRBV10-2	.	16	TRBJ2-7	TRBD2	CASSEFRGRASYEQYF	TGCGCCAGCAGTGAGTTTAGAGGGAGGGCCTCCTACGAGCAGTACTTC
TRBV5-4	.	15	TRBJ2-1	TRBD2	CASSYIAGFDNEQFF	TGTGCCAGCAGTTATATAGCGGGATTTGACAATGAGCAGTTCTTC